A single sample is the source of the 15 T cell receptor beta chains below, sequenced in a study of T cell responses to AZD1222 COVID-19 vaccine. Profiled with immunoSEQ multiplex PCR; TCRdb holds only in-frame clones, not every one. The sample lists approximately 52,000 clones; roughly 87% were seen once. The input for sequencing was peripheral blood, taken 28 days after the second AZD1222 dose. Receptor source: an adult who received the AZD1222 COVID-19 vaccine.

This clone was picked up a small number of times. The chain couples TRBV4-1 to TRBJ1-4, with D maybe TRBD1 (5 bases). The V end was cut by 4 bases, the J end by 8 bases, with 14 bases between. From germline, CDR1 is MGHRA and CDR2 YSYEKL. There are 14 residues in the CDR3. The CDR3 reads CASSLGGGGEKLFF. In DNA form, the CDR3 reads TGCGCCAGCAGCCTCGGGGGGGGTGGCGAAAAACTGTTTTTT.

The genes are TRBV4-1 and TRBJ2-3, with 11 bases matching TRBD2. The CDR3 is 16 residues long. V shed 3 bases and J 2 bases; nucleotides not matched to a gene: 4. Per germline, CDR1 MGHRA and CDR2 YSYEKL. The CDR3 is CASSQGTSGDTDTQYF. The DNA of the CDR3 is TGCGCCAGCAGCCAGGGGACTAGCGGCGACACAGATACGCAGTATTTT.

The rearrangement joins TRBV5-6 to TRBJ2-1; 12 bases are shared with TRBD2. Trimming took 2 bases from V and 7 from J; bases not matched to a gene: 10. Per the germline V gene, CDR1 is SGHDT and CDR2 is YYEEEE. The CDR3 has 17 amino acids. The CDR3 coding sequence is TGTGCCAGCAGCTTTCCTAGCGGGAGGGCCTCAGGGAATGAGCAGTTCTTC. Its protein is CASSFPSGRASGNEQFF.

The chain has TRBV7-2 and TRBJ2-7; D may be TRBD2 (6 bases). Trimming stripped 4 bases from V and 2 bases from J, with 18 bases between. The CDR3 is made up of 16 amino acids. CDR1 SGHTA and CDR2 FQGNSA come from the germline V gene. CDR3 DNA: TGTGCCAGCAGCTCGGGGCGGGGAACCCAGGCCTACGAGCAGTACTTC. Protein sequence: CASSSGRGTQAYEQYF.

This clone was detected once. This chain's CDR3 is CASSLMPNTGELFF. The DNA for the CDR3 is TGTGCCAGCAGCTTAATGCCGAACACCGGGGAGCTGTTTTTT. The chain is built from TRBV7-3 and TRBJ2-2; no clear D gene. V lost 1 base to trimming and J lost 0 bases, with 3 bases between them. The CDR3 is 14 residues long. Germline V gives CDR1 SGHTA, CDR2 FQGTGA.

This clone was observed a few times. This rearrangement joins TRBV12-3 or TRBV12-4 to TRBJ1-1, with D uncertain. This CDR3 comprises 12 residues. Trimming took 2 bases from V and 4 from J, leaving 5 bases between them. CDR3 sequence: CASSLTGTEAFF. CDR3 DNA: TGTGCCAGCAGTTTAACTGGCACTGAAGCTTTCTTT.

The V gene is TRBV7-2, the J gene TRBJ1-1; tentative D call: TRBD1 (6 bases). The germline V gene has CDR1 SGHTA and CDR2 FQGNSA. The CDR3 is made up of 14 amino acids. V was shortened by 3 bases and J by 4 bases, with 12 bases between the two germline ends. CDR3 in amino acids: CASSFKGGTTEAFF. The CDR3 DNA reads TGTGCCAGCAGCTTCAAGGGGGGGACCACTGAAGCTTTCTTT.

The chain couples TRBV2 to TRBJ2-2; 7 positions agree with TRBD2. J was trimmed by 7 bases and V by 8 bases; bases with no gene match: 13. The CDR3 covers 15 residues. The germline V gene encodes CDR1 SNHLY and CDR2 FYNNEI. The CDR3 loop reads CASVSILGGLGELFF. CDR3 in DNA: TGTGCCAGCGTATCTATCTTGGGAGGGCTCGGGGAGCTGTTTTTT.

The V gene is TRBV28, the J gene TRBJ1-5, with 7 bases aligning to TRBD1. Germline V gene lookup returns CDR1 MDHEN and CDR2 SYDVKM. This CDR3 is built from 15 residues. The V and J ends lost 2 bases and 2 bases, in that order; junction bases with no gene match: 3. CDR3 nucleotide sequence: TGTGCCAGCAGTTTAAACAGGGGAGGCAATCAGCCCCAGCATTTT. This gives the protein CASSLNRGGNQPQHF.

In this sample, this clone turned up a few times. The CDR3: CASSFGIGVTENSYGYTF. The CDR3 coding sequence is TGCGCCAGCAGCTTTGGGATTGGTGTTACAGAAAACTCCTATGGCTACACCTTC. The chain couples TRBV5-1 to TRBJ1-2; D not resolved. This CDR3 spans 18 amino acids. Between the trimmed V and J ends, which lost 2 bases and 4 bases, there was a span of 24 bases. Looked up from germline, CDR1 is SGHRS and CDR2 is YFSETQ.

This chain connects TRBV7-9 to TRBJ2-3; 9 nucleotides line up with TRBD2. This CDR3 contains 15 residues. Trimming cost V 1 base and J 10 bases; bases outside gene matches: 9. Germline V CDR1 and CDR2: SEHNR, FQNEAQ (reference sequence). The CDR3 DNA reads TGTGCCAGCAGCTTAGTTGGCGGGGGGGGCACCGCGCAGTATTTT. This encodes CASSLVGGGGTAQYF.

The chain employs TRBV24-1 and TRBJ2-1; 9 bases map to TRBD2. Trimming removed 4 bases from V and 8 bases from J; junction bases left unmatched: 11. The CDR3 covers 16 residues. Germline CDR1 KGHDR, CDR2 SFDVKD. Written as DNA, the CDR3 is TGTGCCACCAGTGACTCTAGCGGGATAGTCGGCCATGAGCAGTTCTTC. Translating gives CATSDSSGIVGHEQFF.

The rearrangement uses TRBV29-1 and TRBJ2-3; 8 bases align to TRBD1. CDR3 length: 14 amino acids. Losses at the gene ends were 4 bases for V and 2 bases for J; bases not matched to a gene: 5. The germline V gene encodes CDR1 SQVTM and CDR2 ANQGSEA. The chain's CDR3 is CSVVGTGVTDTQYF. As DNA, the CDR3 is TGCAGCGTTGTAGGGACAGGTGTCACAGATACGCAGTATTTT.

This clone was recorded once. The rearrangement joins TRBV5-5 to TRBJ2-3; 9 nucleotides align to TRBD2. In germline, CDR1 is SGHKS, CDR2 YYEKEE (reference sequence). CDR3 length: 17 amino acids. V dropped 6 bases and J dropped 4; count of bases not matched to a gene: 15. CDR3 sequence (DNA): TGTGCCAGCAACCCCTGGTGGGTAGCGGGAGAACCAGATACGCAGTATTTT. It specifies CASNPWWVAGEPDTQYF.

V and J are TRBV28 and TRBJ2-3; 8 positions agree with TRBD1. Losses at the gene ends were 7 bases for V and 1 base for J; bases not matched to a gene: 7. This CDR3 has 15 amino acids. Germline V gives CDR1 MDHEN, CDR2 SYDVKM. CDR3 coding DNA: TGTGCCAGCACCCTAGGGACAGGCGGCACAGATACGCAGTATTTT. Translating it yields CASTLGTGGTDTQYF. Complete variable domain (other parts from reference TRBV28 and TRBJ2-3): DVKVTQSSRYLVKRTGEKVFLECVQDMDHENMFWYRQDPGLGLRLIYFSYDVKMKEKGDIPEGYSVSREKKERFSLILESASTNQTSMYLCASTLGTGGTDTQYFGPGTRLTVL.